The 3 T cell receptor beta chains in this list originate from one sample, sequenced in a study of cytomegalovirus exposure and HLA in healthy donors. Use of 60 Vbeta and 13 Jbeta primers characterized the PCR. Sequenced by immunoSEQ multiplex PCR; TCRdb stores in-frame clones only, minus some. The table records roughly 130,000 clones, 70% to 80% of them present only once. Source material: PBMCs. All receptors come from a woman between 45 and 65 years old in good health and CMV-seropositive.

This clone occurred once. The J gene is TRBJ1-4, the V gene TRBV29-1; 7 nucleotides match TRBD1. V shed 6 bases, J shed 2 bases, and the junction held 6 bases outside the gene matches. The CDR3 spans 14 residues. Germline CDR1 SQVTM, CDR2 ANQGSEA. The CDR3 loop is CSVELQGTNEKLFF. Here the CDR3 DNA reads TGCAGCGTCGAACTACAGGGGACTAATGAAAAACTGTTTTTT.

V is TRBV7-6 and J is TRBJ2-1; tentatively, D is TRBD2 (5 bases). CDR3 length: 14 amino acids. Germline assignment: CDR1 SGHVS and CDR2 FNYEAQ. V shed 5 bases and J shed 2 bases, with 10 bases lying between them. This chain's CDR3 is CASSTPGTYNEQFF. The CDR3 coding sequence is TGTGCCAGCAGCACCCCCGGGACCTACAATGAGCAGTTCTTC.

Remarks on this clone: The same CDR3 also results from other DNA sequences found in this sample. The genes are TRBV7-9 and TRBJ1-2; D possibly corresponds to TRBD1 (6 bases). From germline, CDR1 is SEHNR and CDR2 FQNEAQ (reference sequence). Trimming took off 1 base at V and 4 bases at J, with 7 bases between the two ends. The CDR3 extends over 13 amino acids. This CDR3 is CASSLGTAYGYTF. CDR3 coding DNA: TGTGCCAGCAGCTTAGGGACAGCCTATGGCTACACCTTC.